Presented here are 23 T cell receptor beta chains from one specimen sequenced in a study of post-analysis software for immune sequencing data. Carried by the TCR beta cDNA libraries were unique molecular identifiers. One entry per CDR3 protein results from TCRdb running MiXCR on the PCR reads. Of some 700,000 distinct CDR3 sequences in the sample, roughly three fifths are singletons; the top ten hold 11%. These receptors' antigens are unknown. General study findings and limits: The study found TRBV5-6, TRBV5-1 and TRBV20-1 among five TRBV segments more frequent in patients than controls.

Material: blood. These receptors were taken from a girl aged 2-15 years with multiple sclerosis.

The chain links TRBV29-1 to TRBJ1-2, with D tentatively TRBD1 (5 bases). V shed 4 bases and J shed 0 bases, with 18 bases lying between them. The V gene's germline CDR1 is SQVTM and CDR2 ANQGSEA. The CDR3 extends over 16 amino acids. CDR3 sequence: CSVGSRQTGPNYGYTF. CDR3 sequence (DNA): TGCAGCGTTGGGTCCCGACAGACCGGACCTAACTATGGCTACACCTTC. Using reference TRBV29-1 and TRBJ1-2 for the parts outside the CDR3, the full variable domain is SAVISQKPSRDICQRGTSLTIQCQVDSQVTMMFWYRQQPGQSLTLIATANQGSEATYESGFVIDKFPISRPNLTFSTLTVSNMSPEDSSIYLCSVGSRQTGPNYGYTFGSGTRLTVV.

The genes are TRBV29-1 and TRBJ2-1, with 7 bases aligning to TRBD1. This CDR3 has 13 amino acids. J was trimmed by 9 bases and V by 4 bases; bases with no gene match: 9. Germline CDR1 SQVTM, CDR2 ANQGSEA. The CDR3 sequence: CSVVLTGAIEQFF. Here the CDR3 DNA reads TGCAGCGTTGTACTTACAGGGGCAATTGAGCAGTTCTTC.

V usage is TRBV10-3 and J usage is TRBJ2-5; D is perhaps TRBD1 (5 bases). V was trimmed by 6 bases and J by 1 base, leaving 15 bases between them. Germline assignment: CDR1 ENHRY and CDR2 SYGVKD. The CDR3 covers 15 residues. CDR3 nucleotides: TGTGCCATCAGGGTTACTGACAGCCCCCAAGAGACCCAGTACTTC. Translating gives CAIRVTDSPQETQYF.

The chain uses TRBV4-2 and TRBJ1-2; unclear D gene. There are 17 residues in the CDR3. Germline values: CDR1 LGHNA, CDR2 YNFKEQ. Trimming shortened V by 1 base and J by 2 bases, and 17 bases separated the two germline ends. The CDR3 spells CASSQGFSQSGNYGYTF. The CDR3 DNA follows: TGTGCCAGCAGCCAAGGGTTCTCACAGTCCGGGAACTATGGCTACACCTTC.

This clonotype was counted only a few times. The J gene is TRBJ2-7, the V gene TRBV15, with D possibly being TRBD2 (5 bases). Per the germline V gene, CDR1 is LNHNV and CDR2 is YYDKDF (reference sequence). The CDR3 extends over 15 amino acids. The V and J ends lost 0 bases and 3 bases respectively, with 12 bases between them. The CDR3 here is CATSREEEGLYEQYF. DNA for the CDR3: TGTGCCACCAGCAGAGAGGAAGAGGGTCTCTACGAGCAGTACTTC.

V is TRBV5-1 and J is TRBJ2-1; D might be TRBD2 (6 bases). CDR1 and CDR2 from the germline V gene are SGHRS and YFSETQ. CDR3 size: 15 residues. V lost 0 bases, J lost 9 bases, and 16 bases lay in between. The CDR3 spells CASSLGTKKGGEQFF. Written as DNA, the CDR3 is TGCGCCAGCAGCTTGGGGACAAAGAAGGGAGGTGAGCAGTTCTTC. Filled out from reference TRBV5-1 and TRBJ2-1, the complete variable domain reads KAGVTQTPRYLIKTRGQQVTLSCSPISGHRSVSWYQQTPGQGLQFLFEYFSETQRNKGNFPGRFSGRQFSNSRSEMNVSTLELGDSALYLCASSLGTKKGGEQFFGPGTRLTVL.

The chain joins TRBV12-3 or TRBV12-4 to TRBJ2-7; D is unresolved. The J call may not be correct, given that the DNA end is closer to TRBJ2-5. This CDR3 region has 14 residues. The CDR3 loop reads CASSCFMGSETQYF. The CDR3, as DNA: TGTGCCAGCAGTTGTTTTATGGGATCGGAGACCCAGTACTTC.

About this clonotype itself: An end of the junction differs from the germline gene, which may be a read error. The J gene is TRBJ2-2, the V gene TRBV12-3 or TRBV12-4, with D perhaps TRBD1 or TRBD2 (5 bases each). This CDR3 region has 11 residues. Here the CDR3 DNA reads TGTGCCAGCAGTTTGAATGGGGGGCTGTTTTTT. Its protein is CASSLNGGLFF.

In DNA form, the CDR3 reads TGTGCCAGCAGAAGGGGGCACGGACAAGAGACCCAGTACTTC. Its translation: CASRRGHGQETQYF. The V call is TRBV6-1, the J call TRBJ2-5, with 7 positions matching TRBD1. The germline CDR1 and CDR2 sequences are MNHNS and SASEGT. Losses at the gene ends were 6 bases for V and 2 bases for J; bases not matched to a gene: 6. The CDR3 runs to 14 residues.

This clonotype was counted between two and nine times. The chain is built from TRBV27 and TRBJ2-1, with 9 bases identical to TRBD2. Germline CDR1 MNHEY, CDR2 SMNVEV (reference sequence). Trimming cost V 2 bases and J 6 bases; bases outside gene matches: 5. This CDR3 is built from 15 residues. CDR3 nucleotide sequence: TGTGCCAGCAGTTTAGGAGTAGCGGGAGTCAATGAGCAGTTCTTC. It is translated as CASSLGVAGVNEQFF.

This clonotype has only a few counts. This chain links TRBV5-1 with TRBJ2-5, with 8 bases fitting TRBD2. V shed 9 bases, J shed 2 bases, and the junction held 9 bases outside the gene matches. Germline V gene lookup returns CDR1 SGHRS and CDR2 YFSETQ. The CDR3 extends over 14 amino acids. This CDR3 is CATAPAGGQETQYF. CDR3 nucleotides: TGCGCCACCGCCCCGGCGGGGGGACAAGAGACCCAGTACTTC.

This rearrangement joins TRBV6-1 to TRBJ2-7; 9 nucleotides line up with TRBD1. The trim removed 8 bases at V and 1 base at J, leaving 9 bases unmatched. CDR1 is MNHNS and CDR2 is SASEGT in the germline V gene. The CDR3 totals 15 residues. CDR3 coding DNA: TGTGCCAGCGGGAAAACCGGGACAGGGTCCTACGAGCAGTACTTC. Amino acid sequence: CASGKTGTGSYEQYF.

The chain carries TRBV28 and TRBJ2-1; D remains ambiguous. The germline gives CDR1 MDHEN, CDR2 SYDVKM. The CDR3 is 13 amino acids. Trimming pared 5 bases from V and 5 bases from J, leaving 10 bases between. CDR3 residues: CASSRAANNEQFF. The CDR3 nucleotides read TGTGCCAGCAGTCGTGCCGCAAACAATGAGCAGTTCTTC.

This clonotype was recorded only once. The V gene is TRBV7-3, the J gene TRBJ2-1; D is possibly TRBD2 (7 bases). Trimming shortened V by 1 base and J by 6 bases, and 13 bases separated the two germline ends. CDR3 length: 15 amino acids. Germline V CDR1 and CDR2: SGHTA, FQGTGA. The CDR3 spells CASSLRGGRSNEQFF. CDR3 in DNA: TGTGCCAGCAGCTTAAGGGGGGGCCGAAGCAATGAGCAGTTCTTC.

The rearrangement joins TRBV7-9 to TRBJ2-1, with D possibly TRBD1 on 5 matching bases. This CDR3 is 14 amino acids long. Germline CDR1 and CDR2: SEHNR and FQNEAQ (reference sequence). Trimming shortened V by 2 bases and J by 9 bases, and 14 bases separated the two germline ends. In nucleotides, the CDR3 is TGTGCCAGCAGCTTAAAGGGGCCCCCGAGTGAGCAGTTCTTC. This gives the protein CASSLKGPPSEQFF.

The rearrangement joins TRBV5-6 to TRBJ2-1; TRBD2 aligns across 12 bases. Per the germline V gene, CDR1 is SGHDT and CDR2 is YYEEEE. The CDR3 is 18 amino acids. The V and J ends lost 5 bases and 9 bases, in that order; junction bases with no gene match: 18. CDR3 nucleotides: TGTGCCAGCAGGGCGGGACAGGCGACTAGCGGGAGAGATTTTGAGCAGTTCTTC. Its protein product is CASRAGQATSGRDFEQFF.

V is TRBV9 and J is TRBJ2-1, with 11 nucleotides matching TRBD2. Trimming took 1 base from V and 0 from J; bases not matched to a gene: 9. Germline V gene data show CDR1 as SGDLS and CDR2 as YYNGEE. The CDR3 has 19 amino acids. The CDR3 region has the DNA TGTGCCAGCAGCGTACGGGGACTAGCGGCGTCAAGCTCCTACAATGAGCAGTTCTTC. The encoded protein is CASSVRGLAASSSYNEQFF.

This rearrangement joins TRBV4-1 to TRBJ1-1, with TRBD1 matching 9 bases. The germline V gene has CDR1 MGHRA and CDR2 YSYEKL. After removal of 4 bases from V and 6 bases from J, the junction contained 6 bases not matched to a gene. CDR3 length equals 14 residues. The CDR3 is CASSRHTGGAEAFF. DNA of the CDR3: TGCGCCAGCAGCCGCCACACAGGGGGCGCTGAAGCTTTCTTT.

This clonotype occurred a few times. The CDR3 DNA is TGTGCCAGCAGCTTGACGAGACTTAGCTCTGGGGCCAACGTCCTGACTTTC. Translated: CASSLTRLSSGANVLTF. The rearrangement joins TRBV5-5 to TRBJ2-6; D is undetermined. V shed 1 base and J shed 0 bases, with 11 bases lying between them. This CDR3 is 17 amino acids long. Germline V lookup: CDR1 SGHKS, CDR2 YYEKEE (reference sequence).

The J gene is TRBJ2-5, the V gene TRBV7-2; TRBD1 aligns across 11 bases. Germline V lookup: CDR1 SGHTA, CDR2 FQGNSA. There are 15 residues in the CDR3. J gave up 3 bases and V 3 bases, and 3 bases lay outside the gene matches. This chain's CDR3 is CASSLDRGREETQYF. The CDR3, as DNA: TGTGCCAGCAGCTTGGACAGGGGGCGTGAAGAGACCCAGTACTTC.

CDR3 amino acids: CASSGDRDLLKLFF. The CDR3 DNA reads TGTGCCAGCAGCGGAGACAGGGATCTTCTGAAACTGTTTTTT. The V and J genes are TRBV7-8 and TRBJ1-4, with 7 positions matching TRBD1. Germline assignment: CDR1 SGHVS and CDR2 FQNEAQ. Trimming removed 5 bases from V and 11 bases from J; junction bases left unmatched: 11. There are 14 residues in the CDR3.

The chain is built from TRBV15 and TRBJ1-1; D may be TRBD1 (5 bases). The CDR3 consists of 14 residues. Trimming removed 6 bases at V and 5 bases at J, with 16 bases between. CDR1 and CDR2 (germline): LNHNV, YYDKDF (reference sequence). For the CDR3, the DNA is TGTGCCACCAGTGTGAGCAGGCGGGGGACTGAAGCTTTCTTT. As protein: CATSVSRRGTEAFF.

The gene calls are TRBV11-3 and TRBJ2-1, with 8 nucleotides matching TRBD2. With V trimmed by 5 bases and J by 3 bases, 6 bases remained unmatched. This CDR3 spans 15 amino acids. Germline CDR1 is SGHNT and CDR2 is YENEEA. This CDR3 reads CASSLTGGGYNEQFF. CDR3 coding DNA: TGTGCCAGCAGCCTAACGGGAGGGGGCTACAATGAGCAGTTCTTC.